What follows are 32 T cell receptor beta chains derived from one specimen sequenced in a study of PD-1 blockade in classical Hodgkin lymphoma. After autologous stem cell transplantation all patients relapsed, and prior brentuximab vedotin exposure differed between cohorts. Clones were sequenced by immunoSEQ multiplex PCR, and TCRdb holds only the in-frame ones, with some missing. This sample carries about 21,000 clones, about 65% of them seen once, and the ten largest clones take over 15%. This sample comprised peripheral blood mononuclear cells (PBMCs), obtained at baseline. These receptors were taken from a human donor with classical Hodgkin lymphoma.

This clone was recorded only once. The V call is TRBV4-3, the J call TRBJ1-1; D gene unclear. The ends were cut back, 0 bases at V and 4 bases at J, with 12 bases in the middle. Looked up from germline, CDR1 is LGHNA and CDR2 is YSLEER. The CDR3 loop spans 15 amino acids. The CDR3 DNA reads TGCGCCAGCAGCCAAGAAGCCGCGGTTAGCACTGAAGCTTTCTTT. It encodes CASSQEAAVSTEAFF.

This chain links TRBV11-3 with TRBJ2-1; possibly TRBD1 or TRBD2 for D (5 bases each). This CDR3 region has 15 residues. Trimming took 5 bases from V and 5 from J, leaving 16 bases between them. Per the germline V gene, CDR1 is SGHNT and CDR2 is YENEEA. For the CDR3, the DNA is TGTGCCAGCAGCGCCGGACTTGGGGCTAACAATGAGCAGTTCTTC. Its translation: CASSAGLGANNEQFF.

Remarks on this clone: The junction departs from the called germline gene at one end, perhaps through a read error. The CDR3 bases are TGCGCCAGCAGCTTCGGGGCAGAGCGGTTCTTC. Translated, it gives CASSFGAERFF. The chain uses TRBV5-1 and TRBJ2-1; D possibly matches TRBD1 or TRBD2 (5 bases each). The CDR3 is made up of 11 amino acids. Germline CDR1 SGHRS, CDR2 YFSETQ. Supplemented by reference TRBV5-1 and TRBJ2-1, the full variable domain reads KAGVTQTPRYLIKTRGQQVTLSCSPISGHRSVSWYQQTPGQGLQFLFEYFSETQRNKGNFPGRFSGRQFSNSRSEMNVSTLELGDSALYLCASSFGAERFFGPGTRLTVL.

This chain uses TRBV9 with TRBJ2-3; possible D gene TRBD2, 5 bases. The germline gives CDR1 SGDLS, CDR2 YYNGEE. The length of the CDR3 is 13 residues. Trimming stripped 4 bases from V and 4 bases from J, with 10 bases between. The CDR3 here is CASSPSSADTQYF. The CDR3 DNA is TGTGCCAGCAGCCCTAGCAGCGCAGATACGCAGTATTTT.

In this sample, this clone turned up many times. This sequence joins TRBV6-5 and TRBJ1-2; 7 bases are shared with TRBD1. The CDR3 consists of 12 residues. Germline lookup yields CDR1 MNHEY and CDR2 SVGAGI. J was trimmed by 7 bases and V by 2 bases; bases with no gene match: 1. The CDR3, as DNA: TGTGCCAGCAGTTACCAGGGGGGTGGCTACACCTTC. Translating it yields CASSYQGGGYTF.

This sequence joins TRBV11-2 and TRBJ1-1; 12 positions agree with TRBD1. The CDR3 consists of 16 residues. Germline trimming cut 4 bases from V and 1 base from J; bases unmatched to any gene: 4. Germline V gene lookup returns CDR1 SGHAT and CDR2 FQNNGV. The CDR3 loop is CASSWDRGLGNTEAFF. As DNA, the CDR3 is TGTGCCAGCAGCTGGGACAGGGGGCTTGGGAACACTGAAGCTTTCTTT. Looking up the rest from reference TRBV11-2 and TRBJ1-1 gives the full variable domain: EAGVAQSPRYKIIEKRQSVAFWCNPISGHATLYWYQQILGQGPKLLIQFQNNGVVDDSQLPKDRFSAERLKGVDSTLKIQPAKLEDSAVYLCASSWDRGLGNTEAFFGQGTRLTVV.

V is TRBV19 and J is TRBJ2-2; D is undetermined. V dropped 6 bases and J dropped 5 bases, with 7 bases sitting between them. Germline-derived CDR1 and CDR2 are LNHDA and SQIVND (reference sequence). This CDR3 region has 12 residues. For the CDR3, the DNA is TGTGCCAGTAGATTAGTGACCGGGGAGCTGTTTTTT. It translates to CASRLVTGELFF.

The chain is built from TRBV2 and TRBJ2-3, with D unclear. The V end was cut by 0 bases, the J end by 6 bases, with 10 bases between. Per germline, CDR1 SNHLY and CDR2 FYNNEI. The CDR3 covers 14 residues. The CDR3 sequence: CASSEAAGRDTQYF. DNA for the CDR3: TGTGCCAGCAGTGAAGCGGCCGGCCGTGATACGCAGTATTTT.

This clone was seen a few times. The chain has TRBV4-3 and TRBJ2-3; possible D gene TRBD2, 7 bases. CDR3 length equals 17 residues. Germline CDR1 LGHNA, CDR2 YSLEER. V gave up 4 bases and J gave up 0 bases, with 17 bases separating them. CDR3 coding DNA: TGCGCCAGCAGCCTGTCCTCGGGGGGCGGGAGCACAGATACGCAGTATTTT. Amino acid sequence: CASSLSSGGGSTDTQYF.

This sequence joins TRBV4-3 and TRBJ2-5; TRBD1 agrees at 11 bases. Trimming took 1 base from V and 1 from J; bases not matched to a gene: 8. CDR1 and CDR2 (germline): LGHNA, YSLEER. This CDR3 has 18 residues. In DNA, the CDR3 is TGCGCCAGCAGCCAAGCCTGGGGACAGGGGGGTTTCCAAGAGACCCAGTACTTC. Its protein is CASSQAWGQGGFQETQYF.

The rearrangement uses TRBV29-1 and TRBJ1-1; D is unclear. Germline-derived CDR1 and CDR2 are SQVTM and ANQGSEA. The germline V and J ends were trimmed by 1 base and 0 bases, with 6 bases remaining between them. The CDR3 length is 13 residues. The CDR3 region is CSVEALLNTEAFF. As DNA, the CDR3 is TGCAGCGTTGAAGCTCTCTTGAACACTGAAGCTTTCTTT. The whole variable domain, filled in from reference TRBV29-1 and TRBJ1-1, reads SAVISQKPSRDICQRGTSLTIQCQVDSQVTMMFWYRQQPGQSLTLIATANQGSEATYESGFVIDKFPISRPNLTFSTLTVSNMSPEDSSIYLCSVEALLNTEAFFGQGTRLTVV.

The V gene is TRBV11-2, the J gene TRBJ1-2; D is unclear. Trimming took 5 bases from V and 0 from J, leaving 16 bases between them. Per germline, CDR1 SGHAT and CDR2 FQNNGV. There are 16 residues in the CDR3. The CDR3 nucleotides read TGTGCCAGCAGCCCAACCCGCCGAGGGTCTAACTATGGCTACACCTTC. Amino acid sequence: CASSPTRRGSNYGYTF.

The genes are TRBV29-1 and TRBJ2-1; tentatively, D is TRBD1 (5 bases). The CDR3 extends over 14 amino acids. Germline V lookup: CDR1 SQVTM, CDR2 ANQGSEA. Trimming stripped 7 bases from V and 0 bases from J, with 13 bases between. The CDR3 region has the DNA TGCAGCGCGAGACAGAGTATCTCCTACAATGAGCAGTTCTTC. This gives the protein CSARQSISYNEQFF.

This chain uses TRBV4-2 with TRBJ2-1, with 9 nucleotides matching TRBD2. CDR3 length: 16 residues. The germline V gene has CDR1 LGHNA and CDR2 YNFKEQ. V shed 4 bases, J shed 4 bases, and the junction held 8 bases outside the gene matches. CDR3 residues: CASSLRGGREYNEQFF. The CDR3 DNA sequence: TGTGCCAGCAGCCTGAGGGGCGGGAGGGAGTACAATGAGCAGTTCTTC.

The chain combines TRBV5-1 with TRBJ2-5; 8 bases line up with TRBD2. The CDR3 loop spans 16 amino acids. V shed 0 bases and J 7 bases; nucleotides not matched to a gene: 11. Germline CDR1 SGHRS, CDR2 YFSETQ. The CDR3 reads CASSLEAGALGATQYF. The CDR3, as DNA: TGCGCCAGCAGCTTGGAAGCGGGGGCCCTCGGGGCGACCCAGTACTTC.

The chain is built from TRBV28 and TRBJ2-7; TRBD2 matches 11 bases. The CDR3 length is 14 residues. CDR1 MDHEN and CDR2 SYDVKM come from the germline V gene. V dropped 3 bases and J dropped 6; count of bases not matched to a gene: 4. The CDR3, as DNA: TGTGCCAGCAGTTTTAGCGGGAGGGCCTCCGAGCAGTACTTC. Translated, it gives CASSFSGRASEQYF. The full variable domain, rest sourced from reference TRBV28 and TRBJ2-7, is DVKVTQSSRYLVKRTGEKVFLECVQDMDHENMFWYRQDPGLGLRLIYFSYDVKMKEKGDIPEGYSVSREKKERFSLILESASTNQTSMYLCASSFSGRASEQYFGPGTRLTVT.

The rearrangement links TRBV18 to TRBJ1-1; D uncertain. The CDR3 has 13 residues. With 3 bases removed from V and 0 bases from J, the gap between germline ends came to 5 bases. CDR1 is KGHSH, CDR2 LQKENI, per germline. The CDR3 region has the DNA TGTGCCAGCTCACCTAAGGTGAACACTGAAGCTTTCTTT. Its translation: CASSPKVNTEAFF.

V usage is TRBV9 and J usage is TRBJ1-3; unclear D gene. The CDR3 has 14 residues. CDR1 SGDLS and CDR2 YYNGEE come from the germline V gene. Trimming took 3 bases from V and 3 from J, leaving 10 bases between them. The DNA for the CDR3 is TGTGCCAGCAGCGCGCTACAAGATGGAAACACCATATATTTT. Its translation: CASSALQDGNTIYF.

In this sample, this clone turned up a few times. V and J are TRBV5-1 and TRBJ2-5; 16 bases are a match to TRBD2. V shed 3 bases and J 7 bases; nucleotides not matched to a gene: 6. Per germline, CDR1 SGHRS and CDR2 YFSETQ. This CDR3 region has 16 residues. The CDR3 here is CASSSGLAGGPMTQYF. DNA for the CDR3: TGCGCCAGCAGCTCGGGACTAGCGGGGGGGCCAATGACCCAGTACTTC.

This clone was found a few times. The J gene is TRBJ1-1, the V gene TRBV18; D gene ambiguous. Trimming took off 1 base at V and 0 bases at J, with 15 bases between the two ends. Germline V gives CDR1 KGHSH, CDR2 LQKENI. There are 17 residues in the CDR3. CDR3 bases: TGTGCCAGCTCACCACTACCGATGTCCCTTATGAACACTGAAGCTTTCTTT. This codes for CASSPLPMSLMNTEAFF.

The J gene is TRBJ2-3, the V gene TRBV9; 8 bases align to TRBD2. V was pared by 0 bases and J by 0 bases, with 3 bases of the junction left unmatched. The CDR3 has 16 residues. Germline CDR1 is SGDLS and CDR2 is YYNGEE. For the CDR3, the DNA is TGTGCCAGCAGCGTAGCGATAGCGGGGAGCACAGATACGCAGTATTTT. It encodes CASSVAIAGSTDTQYF.

This clone was found a few times. The V gene is TRBV10-3, the J gene TRBJ2-5; 7 bases are a match to TRBD2. Trimming at V came to 2 bases and at J to 3 bases, leaving 9 bases not matched to a gene. The germline CDR1 and CDR2 sequences are ENHRY and SYGVKD. This CDR3 has 16 amino acids. The CDR3 DNA follows: TGTGCCATCAGTGAGAGGGCTAGCGGAAAGAAAGAGACCCAGTACTTC. Translation gives CAISERASGKKETQYF.

The chain employs TRBV18 and TRBJ1-1; D gene unclear. This CDR3 is 16 amino acids long. Germline CDR1 reads KGHSH; CDR2 reads LQKENI. The V end was cut by 2 bases, the J end by 1 base, with 14 bases between. CDR3 nucleotides: TGTGCCAGCTCACCAGCACGGCTCCTGTCGAACACTGAAGCTTTCTTT. Its protein product is CASSPARLLSNTEAFF.

V gene TRBV19 combines with J gene TRBJ2-5; unclear D gene. The germline V and J ends were trimmed by 3 bases and 2 bases, with 16 bases remaining between them. This CDR3 spans 16 amino acids. CDR1 LNHDA and CDR2 SQIVND come from the germline V gene (reference sequence). CDR3 sequence: CASSILLSTGQETQYF. CDR3 in DNA: TGTGCCAGTAGTATTCTTTTAAGCACTGGACAAGAGACCCAGTACTTC.

The chain uses TRBV7-3 and TRBJ2-1; TRBD2 matches at 15 bases. The CDR3 covers 17 residues. Germline trimming cut 5 bases from V and 9 bases from J; bases unmatched to any gene: 11. Germline V gene sequence: CDR1 SGHTA, CDR2 FQGTGA. CDR3 DNA sequence: TGTGCCAGCAGCCCCGACCCGGGACTAGCGGGAGGAGGTGAGCAGTTCTTC. Its translation is CASSPDPGLAGGGEQFF.

The rearrangement uses TRBV13 and TRBJ1-3; D is perhaps TRBD1 (5 bases). The V gene's germline CDR1 is PRHDT and CDR2 FYEKMQ (reference sequence). With 6 bases removed from V and 0 bases from J, the gap between germline ends came to 15 bases. The CDR3 sequence is 16 residues long. The CDR3 here is CASRRGGDYSGNTIYF. In DNA form, the CDR3 reads TGTGCCAGCAGAAGGGGTGGGGACTACTCTGGAAACACCATATATTTT.

The chain carries TRBV28 and TRBJ1-3; D uncertain. CDR3 length: 17 residues. Trimming stripped 2 bases from V and 3 bases from J, with 17 bases between. Germline V lookup: CDR1 MDHEN, CDR2 SYDVKM. CDR3 DNA: TGTGCCAGCAGTTTAGGACGAGGTCTGGGAGGTGGAAACACCATATATTTT. Translation: CASSLGRGLGGGNTIYF.

This sequence joins TRBV6-1 and TRBJ1-2; D unresolved. Germline V gives CDR1 MNHNS, CDR2 SASEGT. Trimming shortened V by 8 bases and J by 2 bases, and 12 bases separated the two germline ends. CDR3 length: 13 amino acids. The CDR3 nucleotides read TGTGCCAGCCCACCGGACGGGAACTATGGCTACACCTTC. It specifies CASPPDGNYGYTF.

This chain uses TRBV5-6 with TRBJ2-7, with a possible D match to TRBD2 (6 bases). This CDR3 comprises 15 residues. Germline loops: CDR1 SGHDT, CDR2 YYEEEE. V lost 4 bases and J 2 bases, leaving 16 bases between the germline ends. The CDR3 DNA is TGTGCCAGCAGCCAGGGACTTCTAACCCCCTACGAGCAGTACGTC. Amino acid sequence: CASSQGLLTPYEQYV.

With respect to this clone: The sample carries other DNA sequences with the same CDR3. V and J are TRBV6-5 and TRBJ1-1; D remains unclear. The CDR3 length is 14 residues. Germline V CDR1 and CDR2: MNHEY, SVGAGI. Trimming removed 6 bases at V and 1 base at J, with 12 bases between. The CDR3 protein is CASSSTGRNTEAFF. Here the CDR3 DNA reads TGTGCCAGCAGCTCCACCGGACGGAACACTGAAGCTTTCTTT.

V and J are TRBV7-6 and TRBJ1-5; the D is unclear. This CDR3 has 14 residues. Germline CDR1 and CDR2: SGHVS and FNYEAQ. Deletions cut 2 bases from V and 7 bases from J, with 12 bases between. CDR3 region: CASSLLAGGQPQHF. The CDR3 region has the DNA TGTGCCAGCAGCTTATTGGCAGGAGGCCAGCCCCAGCATTTT.

The V and J genes are TRBV15 and TRBJ2-7; D not certain. CDR3 length: 13 amino acids. V dropped 3 bases and J dropped 2 bases, with 8 bases sitting between them. Looked up from germline, CDR1 is LNHNV and CDR2 is YYDKDF (reference sequence). This chain's CDR3 is CATSREPTYEQYF. The CDR3 region has the DNA TGTGCCACCAGCAGGGAGCCGACCTACGAGCAGTACTTC.